The TCR beta chain under discussion was sequenced for a study of blood T cell repertoires in COVID-19. Study-wide background: There were acute and convalescent COVID-19 samples, and they came from the United States, Italy and Spain.

Original processing methods: Cell counts per sample came from amplifying reference gene primers. Produced via immunoSEQ multiplex PCR; TCRdb's table is partial and in-frame only. V and J calls and clone size are as listed in that table; D and trimming were resolved from the DNA. The data show around 140,000 clones, about 76% seen once. The receptor's source is a woman aged 60-75 years with active or convalescent COVID-19. The sequenced material came from peripheral blood.

The CDR3 DNA is TGTGCCAGCAGTTTACCCTCCGGGTATGGCTACACCTTC. Its protein product is CASSLPSGYGYTF. The chain carries TRBV27 and TRBJ1-2; unclear D gene. Trimming stripped 2 bases from V and 5 bases from J, with 9 bases between. Germline V lookup: CDR1 MNHEY, CDR2 SMNVEV (reference sequence). This CDR3 comprises 13 residues.